These T cell receptor beta chains were read from a single sample in a study of cytomegalovirus exposure and HLA in healthy donors. The assay was immunoSEQ multiplex PCR, and TCRdb's table has in-frame clones only and misses some. This table has approximately 73,000 clones, around 75% appearing once. Sequencing was carried out using PBMCs. All receptors derive from a man between 65 and 79 years old in good health and CMV-seronegative. CDR3s include the opening cysteine and the closing phenylalanine or tryptophan. D genes are given only for firm matches. Not every row has a clone size; where given, it reads once, few, many or a size class.

TRBV11-2,-,-,TRBJ1-1,CASSPRQAATEAFF,TGTGCCAGCAGCCCTCGCCAGGCAGCCACTGAAGCTTTCTTT
TRBV18,-,-,TRBJ2-7,CASSPAGKWDEQYF,TGTGCCAGCTCACCGGCAGGGAAGTGGGACGAGCAGTACTTC
TRBV27,-,-,TRBJ1-6,CASSPRDIYNSPLHF,TGTGCCAGCAGTCCCCGGGACATCTATAATTCACCCCTCCACTTT
TRBV27,-,TRBD1,TRBJ1-5,CASSPGTDPNQPQHF,TGTGCCAGCAGTCCAGGGACAGACCCCAATCAGCCCCAGCATTTT
TRBV7-9,few,-,TRBJ2-2,CASSPAAIGLFF,TGTGCCAGCAGCCCGGCGGCTATCGGTCTGTTTTTT
TRBV7-9,few,TRBD1,TRBJ1-2,CASSLADRYYGYTF,TGTGCCAGCAGCTTAGCGGACAGGTACTATGGCTACACCTTC
TRBV11-3,-,-,TRBJ1-5,CASSLPGRTASGNQPQHF,TGTGCCAGCAGCTTACCGGGAAGGACAGCCTCAGGAAATCAGCCCCAGCATTTT
TRBV7-2,-,-,TRBJ2-1,CASSFTSSSYNEQFF,TGTGCCAGCAGCTTCACTTCTAGCTCCTACAATGAGCAGTTCTTC
TRBV11-2,-,TRBD2,TRBJ2-1,CASSTLRTSGLDNEQFF,TGTGCCAGCAGCACCCTCAGGACTAGCGGTTTAGACAATGAGCAGTTCTTC
TRBV7-9,few,-,TRBJ1-2,CASSSYPQGGDYGYTF,TGTGCCAGCAGCTCCTATCCCCAGGGAGGTGACTATGGCTACACCTTC
TRBV6-6,once,TRBD1,TRBJ2-7,CAGREMDRTSYEQYF,TGTGCCGGCAGGGAGATGGACAGGACGTCCTACGAGCAGTACTTC
TRBV5-1,-,-,TRBJ2-1,CASSFLDEQFF,TGCGCCAGCAGCTTTCTTGATGAGCAGTTCTTC
TRBV5-1,-,TRBD2,TRBJ2-5,CASSLGLVGGEETQYF,TGCGCCAGCAGCTTGGGTCTGGTCGGGGGGGAAGAGACCCAGTACTTC
TRBV11-2,-,TRBD2,TRBJ2-3,CASSLGLAGDTQYF,TGTGCCAGCAGCTTGGGACTAGCGGGAGATACGCAGTATTTT
TRBV7-2,-,-,TRBJ1-2,CASSFTDYGYTF,TGTGCCAGCAGCTTTACAGATTATGGCTACACCTTC
TRBV10-1,-,-,TRBJ1-6,CASSFDRTGPLHF,TGCGCCAGCAGCTTCGACAGGACCGGGCCCCTCCACTTT
TRBV5-1,-,-,TRBJ2-7,CASSLFGSSYEQYF,TGCGCCAGCAGCTTGTTCGGGAGCTCCTACGAGCAGTACTTC
TRBV21-1,once,-,TRBJ2-7,CASSKAKRGAPYEQYF,TGTGCCAGCAGCAAAGCGAAGCGGGGGGCTCCCTACGAGCAGTACTTC
TRBV7-8,-,-,TRBJ1-6,CASSFERGSPLHF,TGTGCCAGCAGCTTCGAAAGGGGTTCACCCCTCCACTTT
TRBV7-9,-,-,TRBJ2-6,CASSLALLVSGANVLTF,TGTGCCAGCAGCTTAGCTTTACTCGTCTCTGGGGCCAACGTCCTGACTTTC
TRBV10-1,-,-,TRBJ2-7,CASVPLSPLTYEQYF,TGCGCCAGCGTTCCACTTAGCCCACTTACCTACGAGCAGTACTTC
TRBV7-2,few,TRBD1,TRBJ1-5,CASTTGGGRVNQPQHF,TGTGCCAGCACCACAGGAGGGGGCCGAGTCAATCAGCCCCAGCATTTT
TRBV27,-,TRBD2,TRBJ2-3,CASSPARAGGATDTQYF,TGTGCCAGCAGTCCCGCCCGAGCGGGAGGAGCCACAGATACGCAGTATTTT
TRBV9,-,-,TRBJ2-5,CASSVNQGYGETQYF,TGTGCCAGCAGCGTCAACCAGGGTTACGGGGAGACCCAGTACTTC
TRBV9,-,TRBD1,TRBJ2-2,CASSPGQVVTGELFF,TGTGCCAGCAGCCCTGGACAGGTGGTAACCGGGGAGCTGTTTTTT
TRBV7-2,few,TRBD2,TRBJ2-3,CASSLRLAGEDTQYF,TGTGCCAGCAGCCTACGACTAGCGGGGGAAGATACGCAGTATTTT